These 14 T cell receptor beta chains were sequenced from one sample in a study of control samples from healthy donors and cancer patients (dated by TCRdb to about 2020). Libraries were prepared through the immunoSEQ multiplex PCR assay. Imported from immuneACCESS, the table was reduced by TCRdb to in-frame sequences with V and J called. These copies leave out some clones; in studies compared against another copy, an unresolved V gene accounts for under half, and the cause of the remainder is not known. The sample has over 65,000 clones on record, 70% to 90% of them singletons. About 10% of the sample lies in the top ten. Source material: PBMCs. The receptors were gathered from a woman aged 50 to 65 with colorectal cancer.

The J gene is TRBJ1-3, the V gene TRBV28; 8 bases agree with TRBD1. With 6 bases clipped from V and 0 bases from J, the junction kept 10 bases outside the gene matches. In germline, CDR1 is MDHEN, CDR2 SYDVKM. This CDR3 comprises 17 residues. CDR3 in DNA: TGTGCCAGCAGCCTCGGGGGACAGGTGCACTCTGGAAACACCATATATTTT. This sequence encodes CASSLGGQVHSGNTIYF.

This sequence joins TRBV27 and TRBJ1-1; D uncertain. The germline V gene has CDR1 MNHEY and CDR2 SMNVEV (reference sequence). V lost 5 bases and J lost 5, with 9 bases in between. This CDR3 has 12 residues. The CDR3 sequence is CASSSRYTEAFF. CDR3 bases: TGTGCCAGCAGTAGTAGGTATACTGAAGCTTTCTTT.

The chain uses TRBV9 and TRBJ1-4, with D hard to call. The CDR3 runs 14 residues. Germline V CDR1 and CDR2: SGDLS, YYNGEE. The V gene lost 4 bases and the J gene lost 7 bases, with 14 bases spanning the gap. The CDR3 region has the DNA TGTGCCAGCAGCCCGGGCCTGGGGTCTGAAAAACTGTTTTTT. This encodes CASSPGLGSEKLFF.

V is TRBV19 and J is TRBJ2-2; D tentatively reads TRBD1 or TRBD2 (5 bases each). CDR1 is LNHDA, CDR2 SQIVND, per germline (reference sequence). Trimming took 5 bases from V and 0 from J, leaving 10 bases between them. The CDR3 runs 15 residues. CDR3 loop: CASSEGRANTGELFF. In DNA, the CDR3 is TGTGCCAGTAGTGAGGGCAGGGCGAACACCGGGGAGCTGTTTTTT.

V is TRBV6-1 and J is TRBJ2-1; 9 bases fit TRBD2. Per the germline V gene, CDR1 is MNHNS and CDR2 is SASEGT. V lost 3 bases and J lost 7; bases outside the gene matches: 10. This CDR3 spans 16 amino acids. CDR3 in DNA: TGTGCCAGCAGTGAGGCTAGCGGACTAGCGCGGAATGAGCAGTTCTTC. This codes for CASSEASGLARNEQFF.

The chain recombines TRBV7-2 with TRBJ1-6; 8 bases map to TRBD1. V lost 5 bases, J lost 7 bases, and 7 bases stayed unmatched. The CDR3 covers 15 residues. Per germline, CDR1 SGHTA and CDR2 FQGNSA. The CDR3 protein is CASSTYRGKNSPLHF. CDR3 in DNA: TGTGCCAGCAGCACATACAGGGGGAAGAATTCACCCCTCCACTTT.

This chain links TRBV29-1 with TRBJ1-1; D unclear. Trimming shortened V by 6 bases and J by 7 bases, and 15 bases separated the two germline ends. Germline V gene lookup returns CDR1 SQVTM and CDR2 ANQGSEA. CDR3 size: 12 residues. CDR3: CSVGVYSGEAFF. CDR3 DNA sequence: TGCAGCGTCGGTGTATATTCGGGTGAAGCTTTCTTT.

This sequence joins TRBV5-1 and TRBJ2-3; no definite D call. The CDR3 contains 12 residues. Trimming pared 2 bases from V and 4 bases from J, leaving 5 bases between. CDR1 is SGHRS and CDR2 is YFSETQ in the germline V gene. The CDR3 spells CASSLPSDTQYF. The DNA of the CDR3 is TGCGCCAGCAGCTTACCTTCAGATACGCAGTATTTT.

The V call is TRBV30, the J call TRBJ2-3, with unresolved D. The CDR3 has 13 amino acids. V dropped 2 bases and J dropped 1 base, with 7 bases sitting between them. Germline values: CDR1 GTSNPN, CDR2 SVGIG (reference sequence). The DNA of the CDR3 is TGTGCCTGGAGTCTTAGCCGCACAGATACGCAGTATTTT. As protein: CAWSLSRTDTQYF. Combining the CDR3 with reference TRBV30 and TRBJ2-3 gives the whole variable domain SQTIHQWPATLVQPVGSPLSLECTVEGTSNPNLYWYRQAAGRGLQLLFYSVGIGQISSEVPQNLSASRPQDRQFILSSKKLLLSDSGFYLCAWSLSRTDTQYFGPGTRLTVL.

V and J are TRBV19 and TRBJ1-5; D ambiguous. Germline V gene lookup returns CDR1 LNHDA and CDR2 SQIVND (reference sequence). Trimming pared 5 bases from V and 5 bases from J, leaving 10 bases between. The CDR3 length is 13 residues. The CDR3 coding sequence is TGTGCCAGTAGTGTACAAGCGGATCAGCCCCAGCATTTT. Protein sequence: CASSVQADQPQHF. The whole variable domain, filled in from reference TRBV19 and TRBJ1-5, reads DGGITQSPKYLFRKEGQNVTLSCEQNLNHDAMYWYRQDPGQGLRLIYYSQIVNDFQKGDIAEGYSVSREKKESFPLTVTSAQKNPTAFYLCASSVQADQPQHFGDGTRLSIL.

This clone was counted only a few times. CDR3 nucleotide sequence: TGTGCCACCAGCAGATACAGGGAGCTAGGAACTGAAGCTTTCTTT. Its translation: CATSRYRELGTEAFF. V usage is TRBV15 and J usage is TRBJ1-1; D is possibly TRBD1 (6 bases). The CDR3 is 15 residues long. Germline assignment: CDR1 LNHNV and CDR2 YYDKDF (reference sequence). V was trimmed by 2 bases and J by 5 bases, leaving 15 bases between them.

CDR3 sequence reads: CASSLLGAGETQYF. CDR3 nucleotide sequence: TGCGCCAGCAGCCTGCTGGGGGCCGGTGAGACCCAGTACTTC. This chain joins TRBV5-1 and TRBJ2-5; weak D call: TRBD1 (6 bases). Trimming removed 4 bases at V and 5 bases at J, with 15 bases between. The CDR3 runs 14 residues. CDR1 is SGHRS, CDR2 YFSETQ, per germline.

This chain joins TRBV30 and TRBJ1-3; D is undetermined. The CDR3 has 14 amino acids. The germline gives CDR1 GTSNPN, CDR2 SVGIG (reference sequence). The germline V and J ends were trimmed by 3 bases and 0 bases, with 9 bases remaining between them. In nucleotides, the CDR3 is TGTGCCTGGAGGACCGGGAGCTCTGGAAACACCATATATTTT. This translates into CAWRTGSSGNTIYF.

The J gene is TRBJ1-2, the V gene TRBV7-2, with 9 nucleotides matching TRBD1. V shed 6 bases and J 5 bases; nucleotides not matched to a gene: 7. In germline, CDR1 is SGHTA, CDR2 FQGNSA. The CDR3 loop spans 14 amino acids. The DNA for the CDR3 is TGTGCCAGCAGTCCCCCGACAGGGGGGTATGGCTACACCTTC. It translates to CASSPPTGGYGYTF.